This is a list of T cell receptor beta chains from one sample in a study of a mutant IDH1 vaccine in newly diagnosed glioma. Sequencing was performed with immunoSEQ multiplex PCR; in TCRdb, only in-frame clones are kept and a portion is missing. The table has around 80,000 clones, approximately 85% seen once; the top ten hold 0.77%. These TCRs are of unknown antigen specificity. This specimen consisted of PBMCs, obtained from a glioma patient whose treatment included an IDH1 peptide vaccine. These receptors were collected from a woman in her forties or fifties with glioma. Each CDR3 is given with its conserved first and last residue. A D gene is named only where the DNA matches it firmly. Clone size is shown for a subset of rows, as once, few, many or a class of expanded clone.

CDR3 DNA,CDR3 protein,D gene,V gene,J gene,clone size
TGTGCCAGCAAAGGGGCGGGACTAGCGGGGTTAGGTGACACCGGGGAGCTGTTTTTT,CASKGAGLAGLGDTGELFF,TRBD2,TRBV27,TRBJ2-2,-
TGTGCCAGCAGCCTAGCTGCGGGAGGTTGGAATGAGCAGTTCTTC,CASSLAAGGWNEQFF,TRBD2,TRBV11-3,TRBJ2-1,-
TGTGCCAGCAGTTACTCGGTAGGGGGAATTTCCTACGAGCAGTACTTC,CASSYSVGGISYEQYF,-,TRBV6-5,TRBJ2-7,-
TGTGCCAGCAGGGAAGGACAGGGGGGGGACTATGGCTACACCTTC,CASREGQGGDYGYTF,TRBD1,TRBV6-1,TRBJ1-2,few
TGTGCCAGCAGCGTGTACGGAGGCCCCGAGCAGTACTTC,CASSVYGGPEQYF,-,TRBV9,TRBJ2-7,-
TGTGCCAGCAGTTACTTCGGACAGGATGAAAAACTGTTTTTT,CASSYFGQDEKLFF,TRBD1,TRBV6-5,TRBJ1-4,-
TGTGCCAGCAGCTTCCCCTACAGGGGGCGGGCCGGCACAGATACGCAGTATTTT,CASSFPYRGRAGTDTQYF,TRBD1,TRBV11-2,TRBJ2-3,-
TGTGCCAGCAGACCCGGGACCGAGAAGAGAGAAGCTTTCTTT,CASRPGTEKREAFF,-,TRBV6-5,TRBJ1-1,-
TGCGCCAGCAGTGAAACCAGGGGGCTCTCACCCCTCCACTTT,CASSETRGLSPLHF,TRBD1,TRBV10-2,TRBJ1-6,few
TGTGCCAGCAGTCGAACAGGGGAGCTGTTTTTT,CASSRTGELFF,-,TRBV2,TRBJ2-2,once
TGTGCCAGCAGCTTAGAAGGTTATGGCTACACCTTC,CASSLEGYGYTF,-,TRBV7-2,TRBJ1-2,-
TGTGCCTGGAGTGTTACAGGGGAAGGCTACACCTTC,CAWSVTGEGYTF,TRBD1,TRBV30,TRBJ1-2,-
TGTGCCAGCAGGCGCGGGGGGGAAGGGTCCTACGAGCAGTACTTC,CASRRGGEGSYEQYF,TRBD2,TRBV28,TRBJ2-7,-
TGTGCCAGCAGTCTAAGTCAAGTCACCCAGTACTTC,CASSLSQVTQYF,-,TRBV28,TRBJ2-5,-
TGTGCCATCAGTGGTCAGGGCCAAGCTAGCGATACGCAGTATTTT,CAISGQGQASDTQYF,-,TRBV10-3,TRBJ2-3,-
TGTGCCAGCAGCTTAACACTATCCATGGCAGGGGGGCCAGATACGCAGTATTTT,CASSLTLSMAGGPDTQYF,-,TRBV7-3,TRBJ2-3,once
TGTGCCAGCAGCTGGGCGAGGATCACTGAAGCTTTCTTT,CASSWARITEAFF,-,TRBV5-6,TRBJ1-1,-
TGCGCCAGCAGCCCCCGGGACAGCTCTTATAATTCACCCCTCCACTTT,CASSPRDSSYNSPLHF,TRBD1,TRBV5-1,TRBJ1-6,-
TGTGCCAGCAGCGCAGAGGCAGGGTCTGGAAACACCATATATTTT,CASSAEAGSGNTIYF,-,TRBV9,TRBJ1-3,-
TGTGCCACCAGCAGGTGGACGGGGAATCAGCCCCAGCATTTT,CATSRWTGNQPQHF,-,TRBV15,TRBJ1-5,-
TGTGCCAGCAGCGTAGGGGTACTGTGGGCCAAAAACATTCAGTACTTC,CASSVGVLWAKNIQYF,-,TRBV9,TRBJ2-4,-
TGTGCCTGGTTTGGGATACTAGCGGGAAGCGGTACGGGCACAGATACGCAGTATTTT,CAWFGILAGSGTGTDTQYF,TRBD2,TRBV30,TRBJ2-3,-
TGTGCCAGTAGTATAAGAGCCCCCGCAGACAGGGGGGACGAAGCTTTCTTT,CASSIRAPADRGDEAFF,TRBD1,TRBV19,TRBJ1-1,-
TGTGCCAGCAGCGCGTACAACGAGCAGTACTTC,CASSAYNEQYF,-,TRBV11-2,TRBJ2-7,-
TGCGCCAGCAGTACCCGAGTCTCCTACGAGCAGTACTTC,CASSTRVSYEQYF,-,TRBV4-1,TRBJ2-7,-